This T cell receptor (beta chain) was documented in a study of Graves' ophthalmopathy and Graves' hyperthyroidism. RNA transcripts served as template for amplifying TCR beta CDR3 sequences. After a first-round RT-PCR with HTBI primers, a second-round multiplex PCR was run. TCRdb re-analysed the multiplex PCR reads in MiXCR, keeping a single row per CDR3 protein. The table lists almost 750,000 distinct CDR3 sequences, 40% of them singletons, with approximately 43% in the top ten. CDR1 SQVTM and CDR2 ANQGSEA come from the germline V gene. The CDR3 contains 11 residues. The V end was cut by 4 bases, the J end by 4 bases, with 8 bases between.

The sequence was collected from an adult man with Graves' ophthalmopathy. This chain connects TRBV29-1 to TRBJ2-7; D possibly corresponds to TRBD2 (5 bases). Sample: peripheral blood. CDR3 sequence (DNA): TGCAGCGTTGCGGGATGGTACGAGCAGTACTTC. Amino acid sequence: CSVAGWYEQYF.